What follows is one T cell receptor beta chain and its context. Using immunoSEQ multiplex PCR, the repertoire was profiled, and TCRdb retains in-frame clones only, with some absent. The sample consists of approximately 50,000 clones, about 85% of them appearing once. The record originates from a study of blood T cell repertoires in COVID-19. Background on the study: Italy, Spain and the United States were the sources of the convalescent and acute COVID-19 samples.

Germline V CDR1 and CDR2: LNHDA, SQIVND (reference sequence). Trimming removed 3 bases from V and 3 bases from J, with 8 bases in between. The CDR3 length is 14 residues. The TCR sequence derives from a man between 60 and 75 years old with acute or convalescent COVID-19. The gene calls are TRBV19 and TRBJ2-2; a weak D match, TRBD1 (5 bases). Sequencing was performed on peripheral blood. This chain's CDR3 is CASSIRQHTGELFF. As DNA, the CDR3 is TGTGCCAGTAGTATTCGACAGCACACCGGGGAGCTGTTTTTT.